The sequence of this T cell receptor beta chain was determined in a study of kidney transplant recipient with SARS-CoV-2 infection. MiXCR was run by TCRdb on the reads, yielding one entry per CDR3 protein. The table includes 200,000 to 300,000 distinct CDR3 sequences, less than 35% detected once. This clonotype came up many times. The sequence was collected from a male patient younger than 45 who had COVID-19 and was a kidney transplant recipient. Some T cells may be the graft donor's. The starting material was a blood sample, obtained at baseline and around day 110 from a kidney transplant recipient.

The DNA for the CDR3 is TGTGCCAGCAGCCAGTTAAAGGTCGTTAGAAAGACCTATGGCTACACCTTC. Protein sequence: CASSQLKVVRKTYGYTF. V is TRBV16 and J is TRBJ1-2; D remains ambiguous. Trimming stripped 3 bases from V and 4 bases from J, with 21 bases between. The length of the CDR3 is 17 residues. The germline gives CDR1 KGHSY, CDR2 FQNENV. Combining the CDR3 with reference TRBV16 and TRBJ1-2 gives the whole variable domain GEEVAQTPKHLVRGEGQKAKLYCAPIKGHSYVFWYQQVLKNEFKFLISFQNENVFDETGMPKERFSAKCLPNSPCSLEIQATKLEDSAVYFCASSQLKVVRKTYGYTFGSGTRLTVV.